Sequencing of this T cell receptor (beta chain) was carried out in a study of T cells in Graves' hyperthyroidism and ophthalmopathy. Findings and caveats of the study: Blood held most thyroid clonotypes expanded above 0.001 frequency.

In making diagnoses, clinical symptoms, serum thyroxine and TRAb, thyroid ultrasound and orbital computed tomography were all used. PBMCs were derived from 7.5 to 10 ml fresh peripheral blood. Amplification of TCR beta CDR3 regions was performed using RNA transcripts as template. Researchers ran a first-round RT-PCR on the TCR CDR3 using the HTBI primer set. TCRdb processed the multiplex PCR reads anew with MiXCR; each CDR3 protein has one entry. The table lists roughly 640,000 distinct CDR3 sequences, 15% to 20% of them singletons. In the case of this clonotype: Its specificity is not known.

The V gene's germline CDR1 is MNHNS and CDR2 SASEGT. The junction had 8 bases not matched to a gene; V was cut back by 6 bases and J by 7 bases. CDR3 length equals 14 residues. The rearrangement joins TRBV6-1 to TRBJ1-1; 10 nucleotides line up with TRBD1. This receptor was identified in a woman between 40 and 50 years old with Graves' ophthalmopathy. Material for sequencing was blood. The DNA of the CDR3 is TGTGCCAGCAGACCGAGGGACAGGGGACTTGAAGCTTTCTTT. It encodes CASRPRDRGLEAFF.